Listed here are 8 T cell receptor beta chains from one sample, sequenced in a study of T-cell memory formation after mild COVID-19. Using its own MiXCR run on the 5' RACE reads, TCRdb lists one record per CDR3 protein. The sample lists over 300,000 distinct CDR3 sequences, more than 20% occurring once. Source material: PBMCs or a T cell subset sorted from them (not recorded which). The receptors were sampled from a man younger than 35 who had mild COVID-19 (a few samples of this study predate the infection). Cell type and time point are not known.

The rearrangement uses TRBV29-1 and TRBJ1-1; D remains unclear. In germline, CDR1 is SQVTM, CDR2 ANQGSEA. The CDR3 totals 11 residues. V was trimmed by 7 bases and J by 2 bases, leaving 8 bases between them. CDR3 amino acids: CSATANTEAFF. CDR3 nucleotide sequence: TGCAGCGCCACAGCAAACACTGAAGCTTTCTTT.

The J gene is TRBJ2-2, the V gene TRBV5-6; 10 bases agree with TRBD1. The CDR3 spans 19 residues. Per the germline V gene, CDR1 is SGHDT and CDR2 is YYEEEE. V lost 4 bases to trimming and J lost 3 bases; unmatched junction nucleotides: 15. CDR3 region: CASSRLVLTGTGDTGELFF. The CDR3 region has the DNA TGTGCCAGCAGCCGACTAGTCCTCACCGGGACAGGGGACACCGGGGAGCTGTTTTTT.

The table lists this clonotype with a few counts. The CDR3 DNA reads TGTGCCAGCAGCTTAAGGGGGACAAATTATGGGGCAGATACGCAGTATTTT. Its translation: CASSLRGTNYGADTQYF. The gene calls are TRBV7-3 and TRBJ2-3; D possibly corresponds to TRBD1 (6 bases). Germline lookup yields CDR1 SGHTA and CDR2 FQGTGA. Trimming pared 1 base from V and 4 bases from J, leaving 18 bases between. The CDR3 has 17 amino acids.

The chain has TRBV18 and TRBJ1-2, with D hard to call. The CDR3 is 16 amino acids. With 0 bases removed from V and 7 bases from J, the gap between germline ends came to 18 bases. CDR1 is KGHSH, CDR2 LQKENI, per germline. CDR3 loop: CASSPPKTDRTGGYTF. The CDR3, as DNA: TGTGCCAGCTCACCACCGAAGACGGATAGAACGGGTGGCTACACCTTC.

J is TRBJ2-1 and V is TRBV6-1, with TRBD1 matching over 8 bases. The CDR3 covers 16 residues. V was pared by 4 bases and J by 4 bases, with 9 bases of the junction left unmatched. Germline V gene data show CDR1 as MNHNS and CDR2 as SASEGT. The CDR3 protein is CASSGAAGGSYNEQFF. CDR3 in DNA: TGTGCCAGCAGTGGCGCCGCAGGGGGCAGTTACAATGAGCAGTTCTTC.

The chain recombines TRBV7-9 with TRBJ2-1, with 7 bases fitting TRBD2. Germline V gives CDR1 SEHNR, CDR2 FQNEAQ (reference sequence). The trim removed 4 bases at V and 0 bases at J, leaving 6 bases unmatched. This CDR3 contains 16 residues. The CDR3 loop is CASSSFGGSSYNEQFF. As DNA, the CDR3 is TGTGCCAGCAGCTCGTTCGGGGGGAGCTCCTACAATGAGCAGTTCTTC.

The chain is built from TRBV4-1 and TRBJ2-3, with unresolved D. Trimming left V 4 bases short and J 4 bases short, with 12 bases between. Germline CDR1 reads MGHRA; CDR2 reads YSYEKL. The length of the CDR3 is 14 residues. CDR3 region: CASSPLSRSDTQYF. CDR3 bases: TGCGCCAGCAGCCCCCTGAGCCGATCAGATACGCAGTATTTT.

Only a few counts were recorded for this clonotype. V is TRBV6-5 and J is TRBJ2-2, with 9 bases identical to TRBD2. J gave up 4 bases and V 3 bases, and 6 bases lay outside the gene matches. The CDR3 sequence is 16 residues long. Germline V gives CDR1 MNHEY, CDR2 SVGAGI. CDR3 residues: CASSYSGGLRTGELFF. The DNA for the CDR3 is TGTGCCAGCAGTTATAGCGGGGGACTGCGCACCGGGGAGCTGTTTTTT.